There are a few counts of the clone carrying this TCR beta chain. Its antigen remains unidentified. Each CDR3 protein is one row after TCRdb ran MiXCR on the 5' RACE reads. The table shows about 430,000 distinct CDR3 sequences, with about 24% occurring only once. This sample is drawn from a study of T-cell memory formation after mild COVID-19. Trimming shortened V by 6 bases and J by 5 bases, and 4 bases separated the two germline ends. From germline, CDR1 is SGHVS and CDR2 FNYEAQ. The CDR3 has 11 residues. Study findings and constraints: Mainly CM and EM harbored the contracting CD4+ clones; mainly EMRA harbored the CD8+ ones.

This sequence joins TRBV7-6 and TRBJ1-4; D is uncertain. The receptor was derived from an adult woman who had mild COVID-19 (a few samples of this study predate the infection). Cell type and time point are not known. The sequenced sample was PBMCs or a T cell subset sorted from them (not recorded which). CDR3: CASRKNEKLFF. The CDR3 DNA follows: TGTGCCAGCAGAAAAAATGAAAAACTGTTTTTT.